These 29 T cell receptor beta chains were all obtained from the same sample, sequenced in a study of Ad26.COV2.S vaccination and SARS-CoV-2 variants. Sequenced by immunoSEQ multiplex PCR; TCRdb stores in-frame clones only, minus some. The repertoire holds some 640,000 clones, with 89% as singletons. The treatment: about 20 received Ad26.COV2.S at low or high dose, single or two shots; about 5 received placebo; per-sample allocation not given. Samples analyzed were those drawn on day 63 after the first vaccine or placebo injection. Sequenced here: peripheral blood, sampled in a trial of Ad26.COV2.S vaccine versus placebo. These receptors all come from a person aged 18 to 65 who received the Ad26.COV2.S COVID-19 vaccine or a placebo.

V and J are TRBV5-1 and TRBJ2-2; the D is unclear. Germline values: CDR1 SGHRS, CDR2 YFSETQ. Trimming took 4 bases from V and 5 from J, leaving 9 bases between them. The CDR3 runs 13 residues. In DNA form, the CDR3 reads TGCGCCAGCAGCGACCCGACAACCGGGGAGCTGTTTTTT. It translates to CASSDPTTGELFF. Using reference TRBV5-1 and TRBJ2-2 for the parts outside the CDR3, the full variable domain is KAGVTQTPRYLIKTRGQQVTLSCSPISGHRSVSWYQQTPGQGLQFLFEYFSETQRNKGNFPGRFSGRQFSNSRSEMNVSTLELGDSALYLCASSDPTTGELFFGEGSRLTVL.

The rearrangement joins TRBV6-6 to TRBJ1-3; D is ambiguous. V lost 2 bases and J 2 bases, leaving 13 bases between the germline ends. The CDR3 consists of 16 residues. CDR1 MNHNY and CDR2 SVGAGI come from the germline V gene (reference sequence). CDR3 nucleotide sequence: TGTGCCAGCAGTTACGTTCTATCCTCAACTGGAAACACCATATATTTT. Translating gives CASSYVLSSTGNTIYF.

This rearrangement joins TRBV10-1 to TRBJ2-4, with D unresolved. The CDR3 consists of 15 residues. Germline V gene lookup returns CDR1 WNHNN and CDR2 SYGVQD (reference sequence). V lost 10 bases, J lost 0 bases, and 16 bases lay in between. The CDR3, as DNA: TGCGCCACGCCCCGGGCACCTCTAGCCAAAAACATTCAGTACTTC. This translates into CATPRAPLAKNIQYF.

V gene TRBV18 combines with J gene TRBJ1-1; TRBD1 is a possible D gene (5 bases). The V end was cut by 5 bases, the J end by 6 bases, with 16 bases between. The germline V gene encodes CDR1 KGHSH and CDR2 LQKENI. This CDR3 region has 14 residues. The CDR3 sequence is CASSSHPGTAEAFF. As DNA, the CDR3 is TGTGCCAGCTCATCCCACCCGGGGACGGCTGAAGCTTTCTTT.

J is TRBJ2-5 and V is TRBV21-1. TRBV21-1 is an annotated pseudogene. CDR3 length: 15 residues. CDR3 sequence (DNA): TGTGCCAGCAGCAATCGGGGGCGGCTTTGCGAGACCCAGTACTTC. As protein: CASSNRGRLCETQYF.

Details on this clone: Other DNA sequences of this sample code for an identical CDR3. V usage is TRBV5-1 and J usage is TRBJ1-1; unclear D gene. The ends were cut back, 0 bases at V and 2 bases at J, with 5 bases in the middle. The CDR3 is 13 amino acids. Germline values: CDR1 SGHRS, CDR2 YFSETQ. CDR3 in DNA: TGCGCCAGCAGCTTGGGAGAAAACACTGAAGCTTTCTTT. As protein: CASSLGENTEAFF.

This chain's CDR3 is CASSAGGWTEAFF. DNA for the CDR3: TGTGCCAGCAGTGCAGGGGGGTGGACTGAAGCTTTCTTT. The rearrangement uses TRBV6-2 or TRBV6-3 and TRBJ1-1, with 7 bases aligning to TRBD1. The CDR3 spans 13 residues. Per germline, CDR1 MNHEY and CDR2 SVGEGT. V was clipped by 5 bases and J by 5 bases; unmatched bases: 5.

The rearrangement links TRBV5-4 to TRBJ2-5, with D hard to call. The germline V gene encodes CDR1 SGHNT and CDR2 YYREEE (reference sequence). The V end was cut by 0 bases, the J end by 2 bases, with 11 bases between. The CDR3 length is 15 residues. CDR3 protein: CASSLAGMGQETQYF. For the CDR3, the DNA is TGTGCCAGCAGCTTGGCGGGTATGGGGCAAGAGACCCAGTACTTC.

This chain joins TRBV12-1 and TRBJ1-3; whether TRBD1, the table's D call, matches the DNA was not checked. TRBV12-1 is assigned pseudogene status. There are 15 residues in the CDR3. CDR3 protein: CASSFKGTAGNTIYF. The CDR3 region has the DNA TGTGCCAGCAGCTTTAAAGGGACAGCTGGAAACACCATATATTTT.

The chain is built from TRBV20-1 and TRBJ2-5, with 7 bases lining up with TRBD1. The CDR3 is 11 residues long. Germline assignment: CDR1 DFQATT and CDR2 SNEGSKA (reference sequence). The CDR3: CRMTGKETQYF. The CDR3 nucleotides read TGCAGGATGACAGGGAAAGAGACCCAGTACTTC.

This chain links TRBV7-6 with TRBJ1-3; D is perhaps TRBD1 (6 bases). CDR1 SGHVS and CDR2 FNYEAQ come from the germline V gene. The V end lost 1 base, the J end lost 1 base, and 8 bases lay between the germline ends. The CDR3 is made up of 15 amino acids. CDR3 loop: CASSLGQASGNTIYF. As DNA, the CDR3 is TGTGCCAGCAGCTTAGGACAGGCGTCTGGAAACACCATATATTTT.

This clone came up once. The rearrangement joins TRBV25-1 to TRBJ2-7; possible D gene TRBD2, 5 bases. This CDR3 spans 13 amino acids. In germline, CDR1 is MGHDK, CDR2 SYGVNS. V lost 0 bases and J 3 bases, leaving 6 bases between the germline ends. CDR3 amino acids: CASSEYEGYEQYF. The DNA for the CDR3 is TGTGCCAGCAGTGAATATGAGGGCTACGAGCAGTACTTC.

The CDR3 protein is CAINRDTDTEAFF. CDR3 DNA: TGTGCCATCAATCGGGACACCGACACTGAAGCTTTCTTT. The gene calls are TRBV10-3 and TRBJ1-1, with D maybe TRBD1 (6 bases). Deletions cut 7 bases from V and 3 bases from J, with 12 bases between. Germline loops: CDR1 ENHRY, CDR2 SYGVKD. The CDR3 extends over 13 amino acids.

This chain joins TRBV5-4 and TRBJ1-6, with D tentatively TRBD1 (6 bases). Between the trimmed V and J ends, which lost 5 bases and 8 bases, there was a span of 14 bases. The CDR3 contains 14 residues. Germline V gives CDR1 SGHNT, CDR2 YYREEE (reference sequence). In DNA, the CDR3 is TGTGCCAGCAGGGAAGGGGGGGGCCATTCACCCCTCCACTTT. Amino acids: CASREGGGHSPLHF.

The chain has TRBV6-5 and TRBJ1-2, with no clear D. The CDR3 is made up of 13 amino acids. In germline, CDR1 is MNHEY, CDR2 SVGAGI. V gave up 8 bases and J gave up 2 bases, with 12 bases separating them. The CDR3 bases are TGTGCCAGCGGGGTGAGGGCCAACTATGGCTACACCTTC. Protein: CASGVRANYGYTF.

CDR3 residues: CASSPQGPGEQYF. For the CDR3, the DNA is TGCGCCAGCAGCCCACAGGGGCCCGGCGAGCAGTACTTC. J is TRBJ2-7 and V is TRBV5-1; 7 bases align to TRBD1. V gave up 4 bases and J gave up 6 bases; unmatched junction bases: 7. Per germline, CDR1 SGHRS and CDR2 YFSETQ. The length of the CDR3 is 13 residues.

This clone was counted between two and nine times. The chain joins TRBV4-2 to TRBJ1-1; unclear D gene. Trimming removed 3 bases from V and 1 base from J, with 21 bases in between. This CDR3 is 18 amino acids long. Germline loops: CDR1 LGHNA, CDR2 YNFKEQ. The CDR3 sequence: CASSQPNRASKGNTEAFF. The CDR3 DNA sequence: TGTGCCAGCAGCCAGCCAAACCGGGCCTCAAAGGGGAACACTGAAGCTTTCTTT.

CDR3 bases: TGTGCCAGCAGCTTAGCGGGTCAGGCCACAGATACGCAGTATTTT. It yields the protein CASSLAGQATDTQYF. This chain connects TRBV7-3 to TRBJ2-3, with D tentatively TRBD2 (5 bases). V shed 2 bases and J shed 2 bases, with 11 bases lying between them. The CDR3 loop spans 15 amino acids. CDR1 is SGHTA, CDR2 FQGTGA, per germline.

The CDR3 bases are TGTGCCAGCAGTTACCCCGGGAGCTACGAGCAGTACTTC. Translation gives CASSYPGSYEQYF. The J gene is TRBJ2-7, the V gene TRBV27, with D maybe TRBD2 (6 bases). V was clipped by 4 bases and J by 3 bases, with 10 bases between them. Germline assignment: CDR1 MNHEY and CDR2 SMNVEV (reference sequence). The CDR3 loop spans 13 amino acids.

The chain couples TRBV5-1 to TRBJ1-3; D remains unclear. V was clipped by 0 bases and J by 2 bases, with 9 bases between them. The CDR3 loop spans 15 amino acids. Germline CDR1 is SGHRS and CDR2 is YFSETQ. The CDR3 loop is CASSLGLGTGNTIYF. The CDR3 bases are TGCGCCAGCAGCTTGGGACTCGGGACTGGAAACACCATATATTTT. Full variable domain (remainder filled in from reference TRBV5-1 and TRBJ1-3): KAGVTQTPRYLIKTRGQQVTLSCSPISGHRSVSWYQQTPGQGLQFLFEYFSETQRNKGNFPGRFSGRQFSNSRSEMNVSTLELGDSALYLCASSLGLGTGNTIYFGEGSWLTVV.

This sequence joins TRBV14 and TRBJ2-7; no clear D. Germline V CDR1 and CDR2: SGHDN, FVKESK. The CDR3 has 13 amino acids. V was shortened by 1 base and J by 2 bases, with 6 bases between the two germline ends. The DNA for the CDR3 is TGTGCCAGCAGCCAAGTTGGCCCCTACGAGCAGTACTTC. Its protein product is CASSQVGPYEQYF.

The rearrangement uses TRBV2 and TRBJ2-7; 9 nucleotides agree with TRBD2. This CDR3 has 14 amino acids. Germline CDR1 reads SNHLY; CDR2 reads FYNNEI. The V segment lost 7 bases and the J segment 1 base; nucleotides outside the gene matches: 5. The CDR3 here is CASKVTSGSYEQYF. The DNA of the CDR3 is TGTGCCAGCAAGGTGACTAGCGGTTCCTACGAGCAGTACTTC.

The chain couples TRBV27 to TRBJ1-2, with TRBD1 matching over 12 bases. V was pared by 5 bases and J by 4 bases, with 5 bases of the junction left unmatched. CDR3 length equals 15 residues. Per the germline V gene, CDR1 is MNHEY and CDR2 is SMNVEV (reference sequence). CDR3 loop: CASSRGQGASYGYTF. The CDR3, as DNA: TGTGCCAGCAGTAGGGGACAGGGGGCTTCCTATGGCTACACCTTC.

The genes are TRBV4-1 and TRBJ2-7, with a possible D match to TRBD2 (5 bases). V was cut by 4 bases and J by 1 base, with 14 bases left in between. The CDR3 contains 15 residues. Germline CDR1 MGHRA, CDR2 YSYEKL. The CDR3 loop reads CASSPATGRSYEQYF. The CDR3 DNA reads as TGCGCCAGCAGCCCGGCGACGGGAAGATCCTACGAGCAGTACTTC.

For the CDR3, the DNA is TGTGCCAGCAGGGCTAGCGCTGAATTCTACAATGAGCAGTTCTTC. This gives the protein CASRASAEFYNEQFF. This chain joins TRBV6-5 and TRBJ2-1, with D perhaps TRBD2 (6 bases). V was pared by 6 bases and J by 3 bases, with 15 bases between. Germline V gene sequence: CDR1 MNHEY, CDR2 SVGAGI. The CDR3 contains 15 residues.

This rearrangement joins TRBV12-5 to TRBJ2-5; D unclear. Between the trimmed V and J ends, which lost 2 bases and 5 bases, there was a span of 15 bases. CDR3 size: 15 residues. Germline assignment: CDR1 LGHNT and CDR2 FRNRAP. CDR3 region: CASGLSQVGWETQYF. The CDR3 coding sequence is TGTGCTAGTGGTTTGAGCCAGGTGGGTTGGGAGACCCAGTACTTC.

The chain recombines TRBV19 with TRBJ1-6; D is uncertain. The V end was cut by 2 bases, the J end by 7 bases, with 12 bases between. Germline-derived CDR1 and CDR2 are LNHDA and SQIVND (reference sequence). The CDR3 covers 15 residues. CDR3 sequence (DNA): TGTGCCAGTAGTATACTGACCGGACGAAATTCACCCCTCCACTTT. Its translation is CASSILTGRNSPLHF.

In regard to this clone: This specimen includes other DNA sequences encoding the same CDR3. CDR3 DNA: TGCAGCGTTGTCGAGGGAGGTCAGCCCCAGCATTTT. Amino acid sequence: CSVVEGGQPQHF. The chain links TRBV29-1 to TRBJ1-5, with no clear D. The V end was cut by 4 bases, the J end by 6 bases, with 10 bases between. The germline CDR1 and CDR2 sequences are SQVTM and ANQGSEA. There are 12 residues in the CDR3.

The J gene is TRBJ2-1, the V gene TRBV18, with D hard to call. CDR3 length equals 14 residues. V was clipped by 3 bases and J by 4 bases, with 10 bases between them. The germline CDR1 and CDR2 sequences are KGHSH and LQKENI. DNA for the CDR3: TGTGCCAGCTCACCCGCCGATTTTTACAATGAGCAGTTCTTC. Translating gives CASSPADFYNEQFF.